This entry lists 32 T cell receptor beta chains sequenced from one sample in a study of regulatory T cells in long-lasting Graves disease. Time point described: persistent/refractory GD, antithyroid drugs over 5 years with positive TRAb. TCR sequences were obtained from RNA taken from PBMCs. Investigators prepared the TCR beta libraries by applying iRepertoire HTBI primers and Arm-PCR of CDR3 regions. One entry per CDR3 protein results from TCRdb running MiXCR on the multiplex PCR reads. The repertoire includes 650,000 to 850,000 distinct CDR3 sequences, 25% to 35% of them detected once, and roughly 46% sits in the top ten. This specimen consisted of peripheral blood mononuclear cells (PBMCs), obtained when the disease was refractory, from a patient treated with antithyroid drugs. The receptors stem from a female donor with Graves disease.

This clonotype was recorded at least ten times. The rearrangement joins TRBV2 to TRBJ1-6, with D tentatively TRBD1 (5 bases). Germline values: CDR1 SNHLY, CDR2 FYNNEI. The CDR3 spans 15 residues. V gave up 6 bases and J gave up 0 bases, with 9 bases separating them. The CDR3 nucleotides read TGTGCCAGCAGGGAGGGGAGCTCCTATAATTCACCCCTCCACTTT. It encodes CASREGSSYNSPLHF.

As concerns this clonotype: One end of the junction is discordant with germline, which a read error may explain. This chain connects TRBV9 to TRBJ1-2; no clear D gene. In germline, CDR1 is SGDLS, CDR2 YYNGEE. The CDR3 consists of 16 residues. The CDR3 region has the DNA TGTGCCAGCAGCGCCTACAAGGGCCAAGCTAACTATGGCTACGCCTTC. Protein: CASSAYKGQANYGYAF.

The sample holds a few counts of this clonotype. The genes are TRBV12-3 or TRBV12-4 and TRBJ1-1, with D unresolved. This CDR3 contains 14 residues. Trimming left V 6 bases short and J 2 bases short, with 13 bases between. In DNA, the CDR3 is TGTGCCAGCAGAGGCGGGCGAACTAACACTGAAGCTTTCTTT. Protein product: CASRGGRTNTEAFF.

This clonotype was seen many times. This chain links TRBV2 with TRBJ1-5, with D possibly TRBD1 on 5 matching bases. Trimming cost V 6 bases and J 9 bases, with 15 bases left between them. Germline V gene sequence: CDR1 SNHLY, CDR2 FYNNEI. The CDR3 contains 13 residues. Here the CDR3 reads CASSENPGLPQHF. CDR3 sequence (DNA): TGTGCCAGCAGCGAAAATCCAGGGCTGCCCCAGCATTTT.

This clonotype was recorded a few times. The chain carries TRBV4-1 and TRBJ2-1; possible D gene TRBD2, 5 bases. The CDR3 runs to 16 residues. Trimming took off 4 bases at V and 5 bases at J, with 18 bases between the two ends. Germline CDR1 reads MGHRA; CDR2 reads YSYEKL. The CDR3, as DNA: TGCGCCAGCAGCCCAAGGGAGTGGGAGAGAAACAATGAGCAGTTCTTC. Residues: CASSPREWERNNEQFF.

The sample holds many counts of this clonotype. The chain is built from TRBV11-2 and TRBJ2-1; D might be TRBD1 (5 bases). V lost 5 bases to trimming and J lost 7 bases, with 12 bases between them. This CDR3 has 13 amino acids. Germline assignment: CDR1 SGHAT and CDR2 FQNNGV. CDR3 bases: TGTGCCAGCAGCGCAGGGTCCGTTAATGAGCAGTTCTTC. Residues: CASSAGSVNEQFF. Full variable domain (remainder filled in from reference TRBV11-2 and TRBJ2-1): EAGVAQSPRYKIIEKRQSVAFWCNPISGHATLYWYQQILGQGPKLLIQFQNNGVVDDSQLPKDRFSAERLKGVDSTLKIQPAKLEDSAVYLCASSAGSVNEQFFGPGTRLTVL.

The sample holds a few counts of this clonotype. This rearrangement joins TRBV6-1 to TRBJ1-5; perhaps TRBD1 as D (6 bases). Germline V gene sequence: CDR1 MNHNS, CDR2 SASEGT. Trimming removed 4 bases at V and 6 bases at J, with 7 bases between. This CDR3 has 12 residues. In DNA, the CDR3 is TGTGCCAGCAGTGGGACAGCTCAGCCCCAGCATTTT. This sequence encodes CASSGTAQPQHF.

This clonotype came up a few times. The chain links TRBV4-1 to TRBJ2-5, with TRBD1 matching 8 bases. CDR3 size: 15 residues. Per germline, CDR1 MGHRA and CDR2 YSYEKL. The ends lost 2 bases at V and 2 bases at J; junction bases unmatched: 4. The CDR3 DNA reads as TGCGCCAGCAGCCAATTCCGGACAGGGCAAGAGACCCAGTACTTC. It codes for CASSQFRTGQETQYF.

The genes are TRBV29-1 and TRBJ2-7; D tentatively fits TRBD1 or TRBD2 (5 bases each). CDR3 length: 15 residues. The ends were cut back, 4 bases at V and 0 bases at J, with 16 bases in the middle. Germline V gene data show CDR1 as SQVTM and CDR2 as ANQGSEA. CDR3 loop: CSVGLRDLSSYEQYF. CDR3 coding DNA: TGCAGCGTTGGGCTCCGGGACCTCAGCTCCTACGAGCAGTACTTC.

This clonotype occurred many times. CDR3 in amino acids: CASRDRGSNQPQHF. For the CDR3, the DNA is TGTGCCAGCCGGGACAGGGGAAGCAATCAGCCCCAGCATTTT. The gene calls are TRBV6-1 and TRBJ1-5, with 10 bases that match TRBD1. CDR3 length equals 14 residues. CDR1 is MNHNS, CDR2 SASEGT, per germline. J gave up 1 base and V 8 bases, and 2 bases lay outside the gene matches.

CDR3 protein: CASSPKWASGEQFF. CDR3 DNA: TGTGCCAGCAGCCCCAAGTGGGCTAGCGGTGAGCAGTTCTTC. This chain connects TRBV12-3 or TRBV12-4 to TRBJ2-1, with 7 nucleotides matching TRBD2. The CDR3 runs to 14 residues. The V gene end was trimmed by 6 bases and the J gene end by 9 bases; junction bases not matched to a gene: 11.

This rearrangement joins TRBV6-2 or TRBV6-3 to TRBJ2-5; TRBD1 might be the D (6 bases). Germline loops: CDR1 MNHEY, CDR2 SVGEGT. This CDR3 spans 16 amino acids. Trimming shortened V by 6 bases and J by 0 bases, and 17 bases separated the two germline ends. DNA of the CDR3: TGTGCCAGCAGCTTTGGGGGCCAGGGCCACCAAGAGACCCAGTACTTC. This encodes CASSFGGQGHQETQYF.

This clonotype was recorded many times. CDR3 loop: CSARGEETQYF. The CDR3 coding sequence is TGCAGTGCGAGGGGGGAGGAGACCCAGTACTTC. The chain employs TRBV20-1 and TRBJ2-5; D tentatively fits TRBD1 or TRBD2 (6 bases each). CDR3 length: 11 residues. The germline gives CDR1 DFQATT, CDR2 SNEGSKA (reference sequence). Deletions cut 6 bases from V and 5 bases from J, with 10 bases between.

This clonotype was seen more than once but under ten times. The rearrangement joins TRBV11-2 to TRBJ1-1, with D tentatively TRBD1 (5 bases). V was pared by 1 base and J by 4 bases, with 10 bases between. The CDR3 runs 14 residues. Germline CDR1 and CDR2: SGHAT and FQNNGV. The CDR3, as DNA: TGTGCCAGCAGCTTAGGGGGCGCGATCACTGAAGCTTTCTTT. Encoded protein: CASSLGGAITEAFF.

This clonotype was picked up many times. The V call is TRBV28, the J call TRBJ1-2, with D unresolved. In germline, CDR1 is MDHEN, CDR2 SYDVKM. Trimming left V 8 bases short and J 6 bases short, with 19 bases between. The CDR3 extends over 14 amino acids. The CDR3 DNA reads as TGTGCCAGCGGTTCCCAGAGACTTGAGCATGGCTACACCTTC. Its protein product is CASGSQRLEHGYTF.

CDR3 sequence (DNA): TGTGCCTGGTTTAAGGGATTTGGCTACACCTTC. Its translation is CAWFKGFGYTF. The chain is built from TRBV30 and TRBJ1-2; D uncertain. V was shortened by 5 bases and J by 7 bases, with 11 bases between the two germline ends. Germline V CDR1 and CDR2: GTSNPN, SVGIG (reference sequence). The CDR3 has 11 amino acids.

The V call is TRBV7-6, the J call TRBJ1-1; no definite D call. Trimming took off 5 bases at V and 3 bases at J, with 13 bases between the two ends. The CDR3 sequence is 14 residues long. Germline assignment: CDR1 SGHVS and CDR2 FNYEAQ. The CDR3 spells CASSPAGPDTEAFF. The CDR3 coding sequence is TGTGCCAGCAGCCCCGCGGGCCCTGACACTGAAGCTTTCTTT.

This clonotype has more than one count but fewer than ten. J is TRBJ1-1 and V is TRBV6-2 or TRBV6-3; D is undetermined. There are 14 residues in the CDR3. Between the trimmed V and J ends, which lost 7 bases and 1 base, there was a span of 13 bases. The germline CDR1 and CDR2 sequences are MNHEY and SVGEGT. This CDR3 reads CASTLVGKNTEAFF. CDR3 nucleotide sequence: TGTGCCAGCACCCTGGTGGGAAAGAACACTGAAGCTTTCTTT.

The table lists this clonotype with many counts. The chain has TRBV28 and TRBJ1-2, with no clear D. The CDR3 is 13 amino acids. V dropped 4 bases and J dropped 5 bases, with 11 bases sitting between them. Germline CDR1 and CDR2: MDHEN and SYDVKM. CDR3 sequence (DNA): TGTGCCAGCAGTTCGCGGGCCCTTTATGGCTACACCTTC. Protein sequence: CASSSRALYGYTF.

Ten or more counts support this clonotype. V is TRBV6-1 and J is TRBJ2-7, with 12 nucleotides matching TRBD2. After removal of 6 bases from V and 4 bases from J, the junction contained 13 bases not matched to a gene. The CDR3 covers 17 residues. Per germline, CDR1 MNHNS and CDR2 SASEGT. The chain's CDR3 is CASSSRLAGEPEYEQYF. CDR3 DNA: TGTGCCAGCAGCTCCAGACTAGCGGGAGAACCAGAATACGAGCAGTACTTC.

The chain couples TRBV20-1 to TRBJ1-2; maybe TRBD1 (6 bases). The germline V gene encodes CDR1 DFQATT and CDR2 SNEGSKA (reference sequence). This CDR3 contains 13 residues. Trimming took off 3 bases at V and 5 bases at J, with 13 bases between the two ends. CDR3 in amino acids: CSARPEQGYGYTF. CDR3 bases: TGCAGTGCTAGGCCGGAACAGGGATATGGCTACACCTTC.

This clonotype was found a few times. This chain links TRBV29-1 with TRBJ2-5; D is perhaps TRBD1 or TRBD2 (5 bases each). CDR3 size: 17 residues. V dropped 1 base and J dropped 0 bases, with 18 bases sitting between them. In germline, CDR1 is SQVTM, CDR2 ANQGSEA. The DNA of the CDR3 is TGCAGCGTTGAAGGCCAAAGGGACGGCTGGTACCAAGAGACCCAGTACTTC. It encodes CSVEGQRDGWYQETQYF.

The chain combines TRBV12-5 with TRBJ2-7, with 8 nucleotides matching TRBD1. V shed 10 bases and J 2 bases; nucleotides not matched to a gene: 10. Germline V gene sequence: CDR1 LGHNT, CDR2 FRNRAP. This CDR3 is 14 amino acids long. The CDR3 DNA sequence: TGTGCTATCCACTCGGACAGGGTCCCCTACGAGCAGTACTTC. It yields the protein CAIHSDRVPYEQYF.

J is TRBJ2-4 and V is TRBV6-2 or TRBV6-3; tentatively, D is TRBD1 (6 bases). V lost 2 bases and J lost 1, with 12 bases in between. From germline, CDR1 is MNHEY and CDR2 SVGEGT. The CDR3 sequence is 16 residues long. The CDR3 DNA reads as TGTGCCAGCAGTTACACATCAACAGGGGCCAAAAACATTCAGTACTTC. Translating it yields CASSYTSTGAKNIQYF.

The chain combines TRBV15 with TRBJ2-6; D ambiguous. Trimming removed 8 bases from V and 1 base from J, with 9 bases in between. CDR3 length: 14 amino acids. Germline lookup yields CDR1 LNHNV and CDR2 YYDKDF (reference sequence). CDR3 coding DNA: TGTGCCACCTCACGAGAATCTGGGGCCAACGTCCTGACTTTC. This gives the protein CATSRESGANVLTF.

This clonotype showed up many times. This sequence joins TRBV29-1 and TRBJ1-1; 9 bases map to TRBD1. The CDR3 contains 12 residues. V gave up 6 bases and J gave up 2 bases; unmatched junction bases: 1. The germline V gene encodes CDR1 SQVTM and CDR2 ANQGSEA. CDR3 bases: TGCAGCGTGGGACAGGGAAACACTGAAGCTTTCTTT. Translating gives CSVGQGNTEAFF.

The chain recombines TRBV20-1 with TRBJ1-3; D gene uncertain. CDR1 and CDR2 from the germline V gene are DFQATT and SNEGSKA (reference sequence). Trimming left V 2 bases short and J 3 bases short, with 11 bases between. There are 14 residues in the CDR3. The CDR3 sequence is CSARPGGLGNTIYF. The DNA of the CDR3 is TGCAGTGCTAGACCGGGTGGACTTGGAAACACCATATATTTT.

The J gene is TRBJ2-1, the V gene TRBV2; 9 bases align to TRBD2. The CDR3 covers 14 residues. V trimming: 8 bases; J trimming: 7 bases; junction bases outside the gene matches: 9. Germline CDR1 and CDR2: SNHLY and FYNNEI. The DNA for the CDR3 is TGTGCCAGCCGTTTAGCGGGAGTAGTTAATGAGCAGTTCTTC. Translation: CASRLAGVVNEQFF.

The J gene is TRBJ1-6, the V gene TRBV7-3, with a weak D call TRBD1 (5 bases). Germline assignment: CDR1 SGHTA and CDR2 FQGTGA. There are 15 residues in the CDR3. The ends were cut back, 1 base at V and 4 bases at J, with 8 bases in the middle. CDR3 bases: TGTGCCAGCAGCTTAAACTCAGGGTATAATTCACCCCTCCACTTT. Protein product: CASSLNSGYNSPLHF.

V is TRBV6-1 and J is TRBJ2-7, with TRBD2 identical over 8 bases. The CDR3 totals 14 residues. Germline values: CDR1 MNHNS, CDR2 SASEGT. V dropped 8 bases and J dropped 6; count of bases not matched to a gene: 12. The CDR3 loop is CASGSGGNLLEQYF. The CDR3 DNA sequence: TGTGCCAGCGGATCGGGGGGGAACTTACTCGAGCAGTACTTC.

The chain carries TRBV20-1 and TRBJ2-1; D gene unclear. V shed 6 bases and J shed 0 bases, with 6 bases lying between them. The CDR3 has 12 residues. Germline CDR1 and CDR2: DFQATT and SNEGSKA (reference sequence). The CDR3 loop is CSAPDSYNEQFF. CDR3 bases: TGCAGTGCGCCGGACTCCTACAATGAGCAGTTCTTC.

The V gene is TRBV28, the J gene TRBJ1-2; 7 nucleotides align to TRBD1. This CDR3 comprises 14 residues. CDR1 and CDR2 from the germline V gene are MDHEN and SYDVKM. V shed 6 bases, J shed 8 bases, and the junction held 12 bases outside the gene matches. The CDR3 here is CASSLGRQGGGYTF. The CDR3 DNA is TGTGCCAGCAGCTTAGGGAGACAGGGTGGCGGCTACACCTTC.